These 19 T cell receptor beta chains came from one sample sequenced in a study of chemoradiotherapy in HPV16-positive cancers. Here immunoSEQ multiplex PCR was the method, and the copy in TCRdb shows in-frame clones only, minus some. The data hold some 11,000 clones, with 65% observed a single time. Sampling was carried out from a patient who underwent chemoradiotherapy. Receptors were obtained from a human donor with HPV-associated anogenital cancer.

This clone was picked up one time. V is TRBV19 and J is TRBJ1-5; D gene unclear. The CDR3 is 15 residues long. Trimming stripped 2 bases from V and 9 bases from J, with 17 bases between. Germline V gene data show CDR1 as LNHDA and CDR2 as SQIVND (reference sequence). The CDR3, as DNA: TGTGCCAGTAGTATAACGGAGGGTGCGGGTTGGCCCCAGCATTTT. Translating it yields CASSITEGAGWPQHF.

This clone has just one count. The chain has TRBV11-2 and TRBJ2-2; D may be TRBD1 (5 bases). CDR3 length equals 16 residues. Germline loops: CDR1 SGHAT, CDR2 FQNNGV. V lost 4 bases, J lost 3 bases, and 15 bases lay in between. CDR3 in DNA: TGTGCCAGCAGCTCTCAGGGTCGTGTGGACACCGGGGAGCTGTTTTTT. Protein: CASSSQGRVDTGELFF.

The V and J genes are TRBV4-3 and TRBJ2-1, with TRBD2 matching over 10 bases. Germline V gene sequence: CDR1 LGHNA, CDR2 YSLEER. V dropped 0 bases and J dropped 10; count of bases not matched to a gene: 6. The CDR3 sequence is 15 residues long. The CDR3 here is CASSQEALAGWEQFF. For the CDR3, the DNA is TGCGCCAGCAGCCAAGAGGCACTAGCGGGATGGGAGCAGTTCTTC.

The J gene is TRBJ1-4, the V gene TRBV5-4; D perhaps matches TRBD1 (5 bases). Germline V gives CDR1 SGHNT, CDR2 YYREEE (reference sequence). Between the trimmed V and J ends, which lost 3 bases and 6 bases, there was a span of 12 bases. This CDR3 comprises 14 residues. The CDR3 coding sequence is TGTGCCAGCAGCTCAGGGCCCGAAGATGAAAAACTGTTTTTT. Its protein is CASSSGPEDEKLFF.

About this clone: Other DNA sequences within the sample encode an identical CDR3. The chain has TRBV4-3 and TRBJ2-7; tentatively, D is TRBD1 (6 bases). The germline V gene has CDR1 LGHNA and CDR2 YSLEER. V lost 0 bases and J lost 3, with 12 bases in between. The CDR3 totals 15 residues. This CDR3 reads CASSQDLQGSYEQYF. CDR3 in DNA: TGCGCCAGCAGCCAAGATTTGCAGGGGAGCTACGAGCAGTACTTC.

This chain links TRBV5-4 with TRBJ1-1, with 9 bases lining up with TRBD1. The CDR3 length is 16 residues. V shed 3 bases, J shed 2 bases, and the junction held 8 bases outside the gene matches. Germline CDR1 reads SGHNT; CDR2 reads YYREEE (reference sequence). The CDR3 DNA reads TGTGCCAGCAGCTCCACAGACAGGGGGGGTAACACTGAAGCTTTCTTT. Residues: CASSSTDRGGNTEAFF.

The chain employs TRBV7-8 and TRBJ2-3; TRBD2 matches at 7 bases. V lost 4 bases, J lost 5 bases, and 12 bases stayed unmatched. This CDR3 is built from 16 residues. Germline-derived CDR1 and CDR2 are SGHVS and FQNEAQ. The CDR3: CASSYRPGGTKDTQYF. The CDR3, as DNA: TGTGCCAGCAGCTACCGGCCGGGGGGTACGAAAGATACGCAGTATTTT.

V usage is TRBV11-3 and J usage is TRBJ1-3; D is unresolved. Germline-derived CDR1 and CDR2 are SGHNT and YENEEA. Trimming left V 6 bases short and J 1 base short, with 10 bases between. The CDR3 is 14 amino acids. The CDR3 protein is CASRKELSGNTIYF. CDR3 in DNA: TGTGCCAGCAGAAAAGAGTTATCTGGAAACACCATATATTTT.

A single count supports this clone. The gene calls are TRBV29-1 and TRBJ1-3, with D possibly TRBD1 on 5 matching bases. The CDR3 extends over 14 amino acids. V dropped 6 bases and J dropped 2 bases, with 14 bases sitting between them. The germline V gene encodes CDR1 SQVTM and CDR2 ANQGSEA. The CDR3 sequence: CSVQGGDAGNTIYF. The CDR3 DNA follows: TGCAGCGTCCAAGGCGGGGACGCTGGAAACACCATATATTTT.

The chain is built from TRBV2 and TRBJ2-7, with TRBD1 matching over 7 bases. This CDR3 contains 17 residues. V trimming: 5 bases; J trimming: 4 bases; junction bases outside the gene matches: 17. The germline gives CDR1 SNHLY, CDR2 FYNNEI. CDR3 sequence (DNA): TGTGCCAGCAGTTTTGAGACTTTACCGGGACAGAGTTACGAGCAGTACTTC. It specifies CASSFETLPGQSYEQYF.

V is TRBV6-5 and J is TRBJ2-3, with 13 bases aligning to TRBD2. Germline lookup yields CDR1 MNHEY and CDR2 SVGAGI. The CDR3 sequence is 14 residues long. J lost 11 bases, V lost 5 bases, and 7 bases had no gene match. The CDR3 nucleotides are TGTGCCAGCAGTCAGAGGACTAGCGGGAGAGAGCAGTATTTT. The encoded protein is CASSQRTSGREQYF.

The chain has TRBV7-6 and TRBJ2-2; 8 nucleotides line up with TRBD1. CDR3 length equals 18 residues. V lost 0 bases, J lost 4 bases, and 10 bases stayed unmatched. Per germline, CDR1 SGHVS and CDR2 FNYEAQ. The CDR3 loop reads CASSLALDRGISTGELFF. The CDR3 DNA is TGTGCCAGCAGCTTAGCGCTCGACAGGGGTATTTCCACCGGGGAGCTGTTTTTT.

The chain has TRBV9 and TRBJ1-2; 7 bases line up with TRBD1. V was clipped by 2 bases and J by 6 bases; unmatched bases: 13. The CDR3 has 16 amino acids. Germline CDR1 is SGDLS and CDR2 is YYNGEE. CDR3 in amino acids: CASSVLLRAGGDGYTF. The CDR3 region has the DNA TGTGCCAGCAGCGTCCTCCTGCGGGCAGGGGGTGATGGCTACACCTTC. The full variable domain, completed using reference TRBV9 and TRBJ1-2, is DSGVTQTPKHLITATGQRVTLRCSPRSGDLSVYWYQQSLDQGLQFLIQYYNGEERAKGNILERFSAQQFPDLHSELNLSSLELGDSALYFCASSVLLRAGGDGYTFGSGTRLTVV.

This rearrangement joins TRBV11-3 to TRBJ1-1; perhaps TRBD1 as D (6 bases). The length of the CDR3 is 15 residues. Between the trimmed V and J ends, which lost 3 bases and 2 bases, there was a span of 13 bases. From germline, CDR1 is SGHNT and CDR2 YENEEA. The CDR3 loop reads CASSFTGKGNTEAFF. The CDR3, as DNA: TGTGCCAGCAGCTTTACAGGGAAAGGTAACACTGAAGCTTTCTTT.

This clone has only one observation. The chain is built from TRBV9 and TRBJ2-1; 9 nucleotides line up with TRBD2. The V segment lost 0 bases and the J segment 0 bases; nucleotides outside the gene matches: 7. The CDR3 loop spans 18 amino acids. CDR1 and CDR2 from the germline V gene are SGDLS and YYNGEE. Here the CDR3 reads CASSVASGASSSYNEQFF. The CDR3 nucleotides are TGTGCCAGCAGCGTAGCTAGCGGGGCCTCAAGCTCCTACAATGAGCAGTTCTTC.

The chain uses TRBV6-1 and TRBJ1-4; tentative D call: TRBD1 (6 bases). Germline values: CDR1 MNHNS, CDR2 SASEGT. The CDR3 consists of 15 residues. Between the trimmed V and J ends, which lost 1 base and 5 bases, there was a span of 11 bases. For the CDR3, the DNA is TGTGCCAGCAGTGAAGTGCGGGGGCAAAATGAAAAACTGTTTTTT. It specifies CASSEVRGQNEKLFF.

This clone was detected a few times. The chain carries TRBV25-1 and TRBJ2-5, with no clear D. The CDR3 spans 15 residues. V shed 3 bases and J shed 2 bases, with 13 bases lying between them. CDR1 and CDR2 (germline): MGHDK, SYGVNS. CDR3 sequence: CASSDDGQQQETQYF. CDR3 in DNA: TGTGCCAGCAGTGACGATGGTCAACAACAAGAGACCCAGTACTTC.

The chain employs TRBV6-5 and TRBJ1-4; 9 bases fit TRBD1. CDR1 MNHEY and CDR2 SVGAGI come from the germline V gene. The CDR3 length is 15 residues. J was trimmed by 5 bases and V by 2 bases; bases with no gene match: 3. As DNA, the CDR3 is TGTGCCAGCAGTTACGCGGGACAGGGCAATGAAAAACTGTTTTTT. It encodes CASSYAGQGNEKLFF.

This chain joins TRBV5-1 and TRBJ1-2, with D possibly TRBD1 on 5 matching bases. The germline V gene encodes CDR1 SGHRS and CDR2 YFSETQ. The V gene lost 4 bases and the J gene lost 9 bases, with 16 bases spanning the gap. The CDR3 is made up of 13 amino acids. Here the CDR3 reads CASSPGRDQRYTF. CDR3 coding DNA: TGCGCCAGCAGCCCCGGCAGGGACCAGCGCTACACCTTC.